These 12 T cell receptor beta chains were sequenced from one sample in a study of cytomegalovirus exposure and HLA in healthy donors. The PCR used 60 Vbeta and 13 Jbeta primers. Here immunoSEQ multiplex PCR was the method, and the copy in TCRdb shows in-frame clones only, minus some. The sample contains around 200,000 clones, roughly 79% of which appear only once. Material: PBMCs. The origin of the receptors is a man younger than 45 in good health and CMV-seronegative.

The V and J genes are TRBV27 and TRBJ2-7; maybe TRBD2 (5 bases). V dropped 3 bases and J dropped 1 base, with 7 bases sitting between them. The V gene's germline CDR1 is MNHEY and CDR2 SMNVEV (reference sequence). This CDR3 has 13 amino acids. Here the CDR3 reads CASSFGVSYEQYF. The CDR3 DNA reads as TGTGCCAGCAGTTTCGGGGTTTCCTACGAGCAGTACTTC.

The chain carries TRBV7-2 and TRBJ1-5; no clear D gene. CDR1 and CDR2 (germline): SGHTA, FQGNSA. The CDR3 length is 14 residues. V gave up 0 bases and J gave up 5 bases, with 8 bases separating them. CDR3 protein: CASSLALVYQPQHF. CDR3 sequence (DNA): TGTGCCAGCAGCTTAGCCTTAGTCTATCAGCCCCAGCATTTT.

V gene TRBV9 combines with J gene TRBJ2-3, with TRBD1 as a possible D gene (5 bases). Germline-derived CDR1 and CDR2 are SGDLS and YYNGEE. Trimming removed 1 base from V and 6 bases from J, with 12 bases in between. The CDR3 is made up of 14 amino acids. The CDR3 spells CASSVFGAVDTQYF. The CDR3, as DNA: TGTGCCAGCAGCGTATTTGGGGCGGTGGATACGCAGTATTTT. The variable domain in full, completed from reference TRBV9 and TRBJ2-3, reads DSGVTQTPKHLITATGQRVTLRCSPRSGDLSVYWYQQSLDQGLQFLIQYYNGEERAKGNILERFSAQQFPDLHSELNLSSLELGDSALYFCASSVFGAVDTQYFGPGTRLTVL.

The chain has TRBV7-9 and TRBJ2-7; 9 bases are a match to TRBD1. The CDR3 has 14 residues. Germline V gene lookup returns CDR1 SEHNR and CDR2 FQNEAQ (reference sequence). V shed 5 bases and J 0 bases; nucleotides not matched to a gene: 2. CDR3 nucleotides: TGTGCCAGCAGCGACAGGGGGAGCTCCTACGAGCAGTACTTC. Protein product: CASSDRGSSYEQYF.

The rearrangement uses TRBV28 and TRBJ1-1; D ambiguous. In germline, CDR1 is MDHEN, CDR2 SYDVKM. The ends were cut back, 8 bases at V and 1 base at J, with 20 bases in the middle. This CDR3 comprises 16 residues. CDR3 DNA: TGTGCCAGCCCCGGTCGGGGAATAAATACGAACACTGAAGCTTTCTTT. Protein: CASPGRGINTNTEAFF.

The chain carries TRBV7-9 and TRBJ2-7; 7 bases fit TRBD1. The CDR3 consists of 15 residues. Trimming at V came to 1 base and at J to 3 bases, leaving 6 bases not matched to a gene. Germline CDR1 SEHNR, CDR2 FQNEAQ (reference sequence). The DNA for the CDR3 is TGTGCCAGCAGCTTAGGGGTGGGACAGATCTACGAGCAGTACTTC. Amino acid sequence: CASSLGVGQIYEQYF.

This clone was seen only a few times. V usage is TRBV5-1 and J usage is TRBJ2-2, with 9 bases matching TRBD1. Germline lookup yields CDR1 SGHRS and CDR2 YFSETQ. The length of the CDR3 is 15 residues. The J segment lost 3 bases and the V segment lost 4 bases, leaving 4 bases of the junction unmatched. CDR3 nucleotides: TGCGCCAGCAGCAGACAGGGGGGTGACACCGGGGAGCTGTTTTTT. Encoded protein: CASSRQGGDTGELFF.

This clone appeared a single time. The genes are TRBV28 and TRBJ1-5; 8 nucleotides match TRBD1. The germline gives CDR1 MDHEN, CDR2 SYDVKM. The CDR3 totals 16 residues. V shed 2 bases and J 7 bases; nucleotides not matched to a gene: 10. CDR3: CASSLPGQVGGQPQHF. Here the CDR3 DNA reads TGTGCCAGCAGTTTACCGGGACAGGTAGGCGGGCAGCCCCAGCATTTT.

The chain carries TRBV15 and TRBJ2-5, with D possibly being TRBD1 (6 bases). Trimming pared 3 bases from V and 5 bases from J, leaving 16 bases between. Germline V gene lookup returns CDR1 LNHNV and CDR2 YYDKDF (reference sequence). CDR3 length: 15 amino acids. CDR3: CATSRAPGVGETQYF. Written as DNA, the CDR3 is TGTGCCACCAGCAGGGCTCCAGGGGTTGGGGAGACCCAGTACTTC.

The rearrangement links TRBV6-1 to TRBJ1-3; 9 bases line up with TRBD1. Germline V CDR1 and CDR2: MNHNS, SASEGT. CDR3 size: 15 residues. Germline trimming cut 4 bases from V and 4 bases from J; bases unmatched to any gene: 5. The chain's CDR3 is CASSAGTGTGNTIYF. The CDR3 DNA follows: TGTGCCAGCAGTGCGGGGACAGGGACGGGAAACACCATATATTTT.

The chain combines TRBV6-5 with TRBJ1-1; D unclear. CDR3 length: 13 residues. V lost 3 bases to trimming and J lost 5 bases, with 10 bases between them. Per the germline V gene, CDR1 is MNHEY and CDR2 is SVGAGI. CDR3 DNA: TGTGCCAGCAGTTATGGTTCGGGGACTGAAGCTTTCTTT. As protein: CASSYGSGTEAFF.

The CDR3 protein is CASSSDLFTDTQYF. The CDR3 nucleotides read TGTGCCAGCAGCTCGGACTTATTCACAGATACGCAGTATTTT. The J gene is TRBJ2-3, the V gene TRBV11-2; D may be TRBD2 (5 bases). Germline-derived CDR1 and CDR2 are SGHAT and FQNNGV. Trimming cost V 4 bases and J 2 bases, with 10 bases left between them. The CDR3 is 14 amino acids. Looking up the rest from reference TRBV11-2 and TRBJ2-3 gives the full variable domain: EAGVAQSPRYKIIEKRQSVAFWCNPISGHATLYWYQQILGQGPKLLIQFQNNGVVDDSQLPKDRFSAERLKGVDSTLKIQPAKLEDSAVYLCASSSDLFTDTQYFGPGTRLTVL.